The 25 T cell receptor beta chains below were found in one sample sequenced in a study of control samples from healthy donors and cancer patients. The assay was immunoSEQ multiplex PCR, and TCRdb's table has in-frame clones only and misses some. The table records around 130,000 clones, just under 90% of them present only once. The sequencing input was blood. These receptor sequences come from a man between 25 and 39 years old in good health.

This clone was seen more than once but under ten times. The chain is built from TRBV5-1 and TRBJ1-6, with D unresolved. Trimming pared 4 bases from V and 10 bases from J, leaving 15 bases between. Germline lookup yields CDR1 SGHRS and CDR2 YFSETQ. CDR3 length: 14 amino acids. DNA for the CDR3: TGCGCCAGCAGCCGCGCCCCCCGGGAATCACCCCTCCACTTT. It translates to CASSRAPRESPLHF. Based on the CDR3 plus reference TRBV5-1 and TRBJ1-6, the full variable domain is KAGVTQTPRYLIKTRGQQVTLSCSPISGHRSVSWYQQTPGQGLQFLFEYFSETQRNKGNFPGRFSGRQFSNSRSEMNVSTLELGDSALYLCASSRAPRESPLHFGNGTRLTVT.

The sample holds one count of this clone. This chain links TRBV12-3 or TRBV12-4 with TRBJ1-2; D possibly corresponds to TRBD1 (6 bases). Trimming shortened V by 7 bases and J by 8 bases, and 14 bases separated the two germline ends. The CDR3 has 12 amino acids. The CDR3 bases are TGTGCCAGCAATGGCAGGGGCTTCGGCTACACCTTC. It is translated as CASNGRGFGYTF.

Only one count was recorded for this clone. The chain joins TRBV5-5 to TRBJ2-2; 8 bases line up with TRBD1. Germline CDR1 SGHKS, CDR2 YYEKEE (reference sequence). V lost 3 bases and J lost 4; bases outside the gene matches: 2. The length of the CDR3 is 14 residues. The CDR3 sequence is CASSWGQATGELFF. The CDR3 coding sequence is TGTGCCAGCAGCTGGGGACAGGCCACCGGGGAGCTGTTTTTT.

The V gene is TRBV7-8, the J gene TRBJ2-7; no reliable D call. The CDR3 is made up of 11 amino acids. Trimming cost V 5 bases and J 3 bases, with 5 bases left between them. From germline, CDR1 is SGHVS and CDR2 FQNEAQ. The CDR3 spells CASSPNYEQYF. The DNA for the CDR3 is TGTGCCAGCAGCCCTAACTACGAGCAGTACTTC. The full variable domain, with the rest looked up from reference TRBV7-8 and TRBJ2-7, is GAGVSQSPRYKVAKRGQDVALRCDPISGHVSLFWYQQALGQGPEFLTYFQNEAQLDKSGLPSDRFFAERPEGSVSTLKIQRTQQEDSAVYLCASSPNYEQYFGPGTRLTVT.

This clone was observed a single time. The chain links TRBV5-8 to TRBJ2-7; 11 positions agree with TRBD1. J was trimmed by 5 bases and V by 4 bases; bases with no gene match: 8. Germline CDR1 is SGHTS and CDR2 is YDEGEE. This CDR3 has 15 amino acids. DNA of the CDR3: TGTGCCAGCAGCGGTCTTGGGGACAGGGGGAACGAGCAGTACTTC. Its protein product is CASSGLGDRGNEQYF. Complete variable domain (other parts from reference TRBV5-8 and TRBJ2-7): EAGVTQSPTHLIKTRGQQATLRCSPISGHTSVYWYQQALGLGLQFLLWYDEGEERNRGNFPPRFSGRQFPNYSSELNVNALELEDSALYLCASSGLGDRGNEQYFGPGTRLTVT.

This clone appeared a single time. This rearrangement joins TRBV6-5 to TRBJ1-1; D is uncertain. The CDR3 totals 13 residues. The germline gives CDR1 MNHEY, CDR2 SVGAGI. The germline V and J ends were trimmed by 4 bases and 7 bases, with 13 bases remaining between them. This CDR3 is CASSSLGSFEAFF. The CDR3 region has the DNA TGTGCCAGCAGTTCTTTGGGATCTTTTGAAGCTTTCTTT.

The chain is built from TRBV5-6 and TRBJ2-5; D is ambiguous. V dropped 2 bases and J dropped 4 bases, with 12 bases sitting between them. This CDR3 has 14 residues. The germline gives CDR1 SGHDT, CDR2 YYEEEE. The CDR3 sequence: CASSFSISLETQYF. The CDR3 DNA is TGTGCCAGCAGCTTTTCCATATCTCTAGAGACCCAGTACTTC. The variable domain in full, completed from reference TRBV5-6 and TRBJ2-5, reads DAGVTQSPTHLIKTRGQQVTLRCSPKSGHDTVSWYQQALGQGPQFIFQYYEEEERQRGNFPDRFSGHQFPNYSSELNVNALLLGDSALYLCASSFSISLETQYFGPGTRLLVL.

This chain links TRBV3-1 (or the pseudogene TRBV3-2) with TRBJ1-2, with 8 nucleotides matching TRBD1. The ends lost 0 bases at V and 8 bases at J; junction bases unmatched: 5. The length of the CDR3 is 14 residues. Germline V gene sequence: CDR1 LGHDT, CDR2 YNNKEL (reference sequence). The CDR3 loop is CASSQEGGQVGYTF. The CDR3 nucleotides read TGTGCCAGCAGCCAAGAGGGGGGACAGGTCGGCTACACCTTC.

The genes are TRBV19 and TRBJ2-5; D is perhaps TRBD1 or TRBD2 (6 bases each). There are 15 residues in the CDR3. Germline loops: CDR1 LNHDA, CDR2 SQIVND (reference sequence). With 3 bases removed from V and 5 bases from J, the gap between germline ends came to 16 bases. This CDR3 is CASSITSWRGETQYF. The CDR3, as DNA: TGTGCCAGTAGTATTACTAGTTGGAGGGGGGAGACCCAGTACTTC. Based on the CDR3 plus reference TRBV19 and TRBJ2-5, the full variable domain is DGGITQSPKYLFRKEGQNVTLSCEQNLNHDAMYWYRQDPGQGLRLIYYSQIVNDFQKGDIAEGYSVSREKKESFPLTVTSAQKNPTAFYLCASSITSWRGETQYFGPGTRLLVL.

This clone was seen only a few times. The CDR3 loop is CASRLDGSYGYTF. CDR3 nucleotides: TGTGCCAGTAGGTTGGACGGTTCCTATGGCTACACCTTC. The chain recombines TRBV19 with TRBJ1-2; D is undetermined. CDR3 length: 13 amino acids. With 6 bases removed from V and 4 bases from J, the gap between germline ends came to 12 bases. Germline values: CDR1 LNHDA, CDR2 SQIVND (reference sequence).

The gene calls are TRBV18 and TRBJ2-1, with a weak D call TRBD1 (6 bases). The CDR3 consists of 19 residues. Deletions cut 2 bases from V and 5 bases from J, with 25 bases between. Per germline, CDR1 KGHSH and CDR2 LQKENI. In nucleotides, the CDR3 is TGTGCCAGCTCACCAGGGTTAGGCAGATTGTACAGGGAGAACAATGAGCAGTTCTTC. Amino acids: CASSPGLGRLYRENNEQFF.

The chain has TRBV6-1 and TRBJ2-7; D may be TRBD1 (6 bases). Trimming stripped 2 bases from V and 1 base from J, with 15 bases between. This CDR3 comprises 16 residues. Germline V lookup: CDR1 MNHNS, CDR2 SASEGT. CDR3 sequence (DNA): TGTGCCAGCAGTGAATTGAGAACAGGGCTATCCTACGAGCAGTACTTC. Its translation is CASSELRTGLSYEQYF.

The chain is built from TRBV4-2 and TRBJ1-2; perhaps TRBD1 as D (6 bases). CDR3 size: 15 residues. V gave up 0 bases and J gave up 7 bases, with 15 bases separating them. Germline lookup yields CDR1 LGHNA and CDR2 YNFKEQ. The CDR3 region is CASSQDLGGGSGYTF. CDR3 sequence (DNA): TGTGCCAGCAGCCAAGATCTGGGGGGGGGCTCTGGCTACACCTTC.

As to this clone: At one end, the junction sequence differs from germline, possibly due to a read error. This chain connects TRBV4-1 to TRBJ1-4; D ambiguous. The CDR3 runs 15 residues. Per germline, CDR1 MGHRA and CDR2 YSYEKL. CDR3 in amino acids: CANSPDPWTNEKLFF. Here the CDR3 DNA reads TGCGCCAACAGCCCCGATCCCTGGACGAATGAAAAACTGTTTTTT.

The V gene is TRBV24-1, the J gene TRBJ2-3; D uncertain. Germline assignment: CDR1 KGHDR and CDR2 SFDVKD. This CDR3 is built from 15 residues. Deletions cut 3 bases from V and 0 bases from J, with 9 bases between. The CDR3 nucleotides are TGTGCCACCAGTGATGGTGGCATGAGCACAGATACGCAGTATTTT. This encodes CATSDGGMSTDTQYF.

The chain is built from TRBV7-6 and TRBJ1-1, with D tentatively TRBD1 (5 bases). The V end was cut by 7 bases, the J end by 1 base, with 16 bases between. The CDR3 consists of 15 residues. Germline V gene data show CDR1 as SGHVS and CDR2 as FNYEAQ. The CDR3 sequence: CASILSAGRNTEAFF. The CDR3 coding sequence is TGTGCCAGCATTCTCTCAGCGGGACGGAACACTGAAGCTTTCTTT.

V usage is TRBV5-6 and J usage is TRBJ1-1; unclear D gene. The V end was cut by 2 bases, the J end by 7 bases, with 12 bases between. Germline CDR1 is SGHDT and CDR2 is YYEEEE. CDR3 length: 13 residues. CDR3 residues: CASSFGRAYEAFF. The CDR3 nucleotides are TGTGCCAGCAGCTTTGGACGGGCTTATGAAGCTTTCTTT.

The chain is built from TRBV6-6 and TRBJ1-1; tentative D call: TRBD1 (6 bases). CDR1 is MNHNY, CDR2 SVGAGI, per germline (reference sequence). The CDR3 is 17 amino acids. V was trimmed by 5 bases and J by 0 bases, leaving 19 bases between them. The CDR3 loop reads CASSLSGQILMNTEAFF. CDR3 nucleotide sequence: TGTGCCAGCAGTCTCTCCGGACAGATCCTTATGAACACTGAAGCTTTCTTT.

The chain couples TRBV27 to TRBJ1-5; D gene unclear. Trimming took 3 bases from V and 2 from J, leaving 11 bases between them. CDR1 is MNHEY and CDR2 is SMNVEV in the germline V gene (reference sequence). The CDR3 sequence is 15 residues long. CDR3 sequence (DNA): TGTGCCAGCAGTTTGGGTGGGGAAGGCAATCAGCCCCAGCATTTT. Protein: CASSLGGEGNQPQHF.

This clone was counted once. This chain uses TRBV6-6 with TRBJ2-1; the match to TRBD2 covers 12 bases. CDR1 MNHNY and CDR2 SVGAGI come from the germline V gene (reference sequence). The V segment lost 0 bases and the J segment 10 bases; nucleotides outside the gene matches: 7. The CDR3 loop spans 16 amino acids. For the CDR3, the DNA is TGTGCCAGCAGTTACTCCCTAGCGGGGGGGCAGGGGGAGCAGTTCTTC. Residues: CASSYSLAGGQGEQFF.

The chain couples TRBV12-3 or TRBV12-4 to TRBJ2-3; no definite D call. V lost 5 bases, J lost 8 bases, and 8 bases lay in between. The length of the CDR3 is 11 residues. CDR3: CASSPRATQYF. The CDR3 DNA reads as TGTGCCAGCAGTCCCCGGGCTACGCAGTATTTT.

Concerning this clone itself: One end of the junction does not line up with germline, which may come from a read error. The CDR3: CASSLRAWEESQYF. Here the CDR3 DNA reads TGTGCCAGCAGCTTAAGAGCGTGGGAAGAGTCCCAGTACTTC. This rearrangement joins TRBV7-3 to TRBJ2-5; D is uncertain. CDR3 length equals 14 residues. Germline assignment: CDR1 SGHTA and CDR2 FQGTGA.

In the case of this clone: Other DNA sequences in this specimen translate into the identical CDR3. The genes are TRBV2 and TRBJ1-2; 7 nucleotides match TRBD1. This CDR3 contains 13 residues. Losses at the gene ends were 2 bases for V and 8 bases for J; bases not matched to a gene: 5. Germline values: CDR1 SNHLY, CDR2 FYNNEI. CDR3 nucleotide sequence: TGTGCCAGCAGTGAAAAGGGGGCGGAGGGCTACACCTTC. It is translated as CASSEKGAEGYTF.

The chain joins TRBV14 to TRBJ2-2; TRBD1 or TRBD2 may be the D gene (5 bases each). The CDR3 has 17 residues. V shed 1 base and J shed 4 bases, with 16 bases lying between them. Germline V gives CDR1 SGHDN, CDR2 FVKESK. CDR3 protein: CASSQGSGPWITGELFF. The CDR3 nucleotides are TGTGCCAGCAGCCAAGGTTCGGGGCCATGGATCACCGGGGAGCTGTTTTTT.

The rearrangement uses TRBV5-1 and TRBJ1-6, with TRBD1 matching over 10 bases. The V gene's germline CDR1 is SGHRS and CDR2 YFSETQ. CDR3 length equals 14 residues. The J segment lost 14 bases and the V segment lost 4 bases, leaving 9 bases of the junction unmatched. Written as DNA, the CDR3 is TGCGCCAGCAGCCCCGGGACAGGGGACGACACCCTCCACTTT. Its translation is CASSPGTGDDTLHF.